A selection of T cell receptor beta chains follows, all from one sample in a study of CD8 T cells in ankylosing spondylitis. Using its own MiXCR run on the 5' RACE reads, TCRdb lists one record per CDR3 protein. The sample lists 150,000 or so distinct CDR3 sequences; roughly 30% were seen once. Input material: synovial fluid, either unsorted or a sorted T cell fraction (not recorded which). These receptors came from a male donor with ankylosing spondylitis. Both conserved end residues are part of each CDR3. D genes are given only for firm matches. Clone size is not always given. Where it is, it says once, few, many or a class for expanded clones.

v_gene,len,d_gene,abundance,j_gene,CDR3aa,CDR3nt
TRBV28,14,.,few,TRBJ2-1,CASSFPPGTDEQFF,TGTGCCAGCAGTTTCCCCCCGGGGACCGATGAGCAGTTCTTC
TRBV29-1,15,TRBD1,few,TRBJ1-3,CSARGDRAEGNTIYF,TGCAGCGCCAGGGGCGACAGGGCGGAAGGAAACACCATATATTTT
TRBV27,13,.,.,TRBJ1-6,CASRDGYNSPLHF,TGTGCCAGTAGGGACGGCTATAATTCACCCCTCCACTTT
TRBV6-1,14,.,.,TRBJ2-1,CASSRGIEYNEQFF,TGTGCCAGCAGTAGGGGGATCGAATACAATGAGCAGTTCTTC
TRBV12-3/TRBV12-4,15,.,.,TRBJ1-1,CASRTIGGANTEAFF,TGTGCCAGCAGAACCATTGGGGGGGCAAACACTGAAGCTTTCTTT
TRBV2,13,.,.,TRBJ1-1,CASSEGGWSEAFF,TGTGCCAGCAGTGAAGGGGGCTGGTCTGAAGCTTTCTTT
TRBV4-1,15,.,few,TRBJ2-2,CASSQDYTSNGELFF,TGCGCCAGCAGCCAAGACTACACGAGCAACGGGGAGCTGTTTTTT
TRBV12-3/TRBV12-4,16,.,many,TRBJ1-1,CASSLALLTGNTEAFF,TGTGCCAGCAGTTTAGCCCTTTTAACAGGGAACACTGAAGCTTTCTTT
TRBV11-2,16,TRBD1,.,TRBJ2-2,CASSSRLDRGQGELFF,TGTGCCAGCAGCTCACGATTGGACAGGGGGCAAGGGGAGCTGTTTTTT
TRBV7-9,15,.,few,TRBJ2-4,CASSFVRGGGNIQYF,TGTGCCAGCAGCTTTGTACGGGGAGGAGGAAACATTCAGTACTTC
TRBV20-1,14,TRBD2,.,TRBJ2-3,CSAARTSGTDTQYF,TGCAGTGCTGCAAGGACTAGCGGCACAGATACGCAGTATTTT
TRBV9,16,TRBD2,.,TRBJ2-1,CASSVGRTSGYNEQFF,TGTGCCAGCAGCGTAGGTAGGACTAGCGGATACAATGAGCAGTTCTTC
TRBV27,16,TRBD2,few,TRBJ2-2,CASSYTSGRRAGELFF,TGTGCCAGCAGCTATACTAGCGGGAGGAGGGCCGGGGAGCTGTTTTTT
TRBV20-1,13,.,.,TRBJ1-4,CSPQDRYNEKLFF,TGCAGTCCTCAGGACAGATATAATGAAAAACTGTTTTTT
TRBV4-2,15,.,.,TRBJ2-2,CASSQVMTETGELFF,TGTGCCAGCAGCCAAGTGATGACGGAGACCGGGGAGCTGTTTTTT
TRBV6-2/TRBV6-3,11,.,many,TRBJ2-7,CASSYLYEQYF,TGTGCCAGCAGTTATTTGTACGAGCAGTACTTC
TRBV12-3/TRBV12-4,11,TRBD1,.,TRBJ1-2,CASSLTGGYTF,TGTGCCAGCAGTTTGACAGGGGGCTACACCTTC
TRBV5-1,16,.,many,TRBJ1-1,CASSVMAADMNTEAFF,TGCGCCAGCAGCGTCATGGCAGCAGATATGAACACTGAAGCTTTCTTT
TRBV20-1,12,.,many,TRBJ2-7,CSVPGPNYEQYF,TGCAGTGTTCCGGGACCAAACTACGAGCAGTACTTC
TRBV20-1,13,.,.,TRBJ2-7,CSAPAANSYEQYF,TGCAGTGCCCCTGCCGCGAACTCCTACGAGCAGTACTTC
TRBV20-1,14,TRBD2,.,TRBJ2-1,CSVPSGISYNEQFF,TGCAGTGTCCCAAGCGGGATCTCCTACAATGAGCAGTTCTTC
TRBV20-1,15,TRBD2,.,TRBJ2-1,CSAIETSGGYNEQSF,TGCAGTGCTATCGAGACTAGCGGGGGTTACAATGAGCAGTCCTTC
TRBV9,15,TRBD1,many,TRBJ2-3,CASSGRDRGTDTQYF,TGTGCCAGCAGCGGCCGGGACAGGGGGACAGATACGCAGTATTTT
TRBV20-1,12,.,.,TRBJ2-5,CSAKSGAETQYF,TGCAGTGCAAAATCCGGAGCTGAGACCCAGTACTTC
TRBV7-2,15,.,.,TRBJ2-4,CASSLAQKAKNIQYF,TGTGCCAGCAGCTTAGCACAGAAAGCCAAAAACATTCAGTACTTC
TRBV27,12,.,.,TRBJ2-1,CASSRGYNEQFF,TGTGCCAGCAGTCGCGGTTACAATGAGCAGTTCTTC
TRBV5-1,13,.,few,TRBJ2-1,CASSLEHGGEQFF,TGCGCCAGCAGCTTGGAACACGGAGGAGAGCAGTTCTTC
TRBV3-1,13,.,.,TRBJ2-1,CASSQGARLGQFF,TGTGCCAGCAGCCAAGGGGCCCGGTTGGGGCAGTTCTTC
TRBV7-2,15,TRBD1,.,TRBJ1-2,CASSLATGGYYGYTF,TGTGCCAGCAGCTTAGCGACAGGGGGCTACTATGGCTACACCTTC
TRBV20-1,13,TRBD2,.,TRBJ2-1,CSAWTSSYNEQFF,TGCAGTGCTTGGACTAGCTCCTACAATGAGCAGTTCTTC
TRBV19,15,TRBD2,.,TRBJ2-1,CASTSGTSGSNEQFF,TGTGCCAGTACCTCCGGGACTAGCGGGAGCAATGAGCAGTTCTTC
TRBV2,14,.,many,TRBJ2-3,CASSLLASTDTQYF,TGTGCCAGCAGTTTGCTAGCAAGCACAGATACGCAGTATTTT
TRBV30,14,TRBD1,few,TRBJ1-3,CAWLQGRSGNTIYF,TGTGCCTGGCTACAGGGGCGCTCTGGAAACACCATATATTTT
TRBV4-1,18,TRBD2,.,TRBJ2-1,CASSQAFNPGLSYNEQFF,TGCGCCAGCAGCCAGGCCTTTAACCCGGGACTATCCTACAATGAGCAGTTCTTC
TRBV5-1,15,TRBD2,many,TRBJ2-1,CASSPRTSGGSEQFF,TGCGCCAGCAGCCCTAGGACTAGCGGGGGCTCCGAGCAGTTCTTC
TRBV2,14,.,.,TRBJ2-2,CASRDSSLTGELFF,TGTGCCAGCAGGGACAGTAGCCTCACCGGGGAGCTGTTTTTT
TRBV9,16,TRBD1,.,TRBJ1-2,CASSPEDRGSLWGYTF,TGTGCCAGCAGCCCCGAGGACAGGGGGTCTCTGTGGGGCTACACCTTC